These 23 T cell receptor beta chains came from one sample sequenced in a study of cytomegalovirus exposure and HLA in healthy donors. The PCR made use of 60 Vbeta and 13 Jbeta primers. Measured with immunoSEQ multiplex PCR; TCRdb has only the in-frame clones, and not every one. This table holds around 200,000 clones, roughly 90% found once. Sequencing was done on a sample of PBMCs. The receptors shown here come from a woman in her twenties or thirties in good health and CMV-seronegative.

The V and J genes are TRBV27 and TRBJ1-2; a weak D match, TRBD1 (5 bases). Germline loops: CDR1 MNHEY, CDR2 SMNVEV (reference sequence). V was shortened by 0 bases and J by 8 bases, with 13 bases between the two germline ends. This CDR3 is built from 14 residues. CDR3 sequence (DNA): TGTGCCAGCAGTTTATCGGGGGGGTTGGGAGGCTACACCTTC. Translating gives CASSLSGGLGGYTF.

The chain joins TRBV5-4 to TRBJ2-2; D perhaps matches TRBD1 (6 bases). CDR3 length: 15 residues. Germline lookup yields CDR1 SGHNT and CDR2 YYREEE (reference sequence). The germline V and J ends were trimmed by 0 bases and 4 bases, with 10 bases remaining between them. In DNA, the CDR3 is TGTGCCAGCAGCTTGGACAGGGTAGTCACCGGGGAGCTGTTTTTT. Protein: CASSLDRVVTGELFF.

This chain joins TRBV19 and TRBJ2-3; no reliable D call. Trimming removed 7 bases at V and 0 bases at J, with 11 bases between. The CDR3 totals 14 residues. Germline CDR1 reads LNHDA; CDR2 reads SQIVND (reference sequence). CDR3 nucleotides: TGTGCCAGTAAGGCGACTTCTAGCACAGATACGCAGTATTTT. Amino acid sequence: CASKATSSTDTQYF.

V and J are TRBV4-1 and TRBJ1-2, with 10 bases lining up with TRBD1. V was pared by 1 base and J by 7 bases, with 9 bases of the junction left unmatched. Germline V gene data show CDR1 as MGHRA and CDR2 as YSYEKL. The CDR3 consists of 16 residues. CDR3: CASSQVTGQGNSGYTF. CDR3 in DNA: TGCGCCAGCAGCCAAGTGACGGGACAGGGGAATTCTGGCTACACCTTC.

Here the CDR3 reads CASSPTGGENNEQFF. CDR3 coding DNA: TGTGCCAGCAGCCCCACGGGCGGGGAGAACAATGAGCAGTTCTTC. This sequence joins TRBV9 and TRBJ2-1; maybe TRBD2 (6 bases). This CDR3 has 15 amino acids. V lost 4 bases to trimming and J lost 5 bases, with 16 bases between them. CDR1 is SGDLS, CDR2 YYNGEE, per germline.

The J gene is TRBJ2-7, the V gene TRBV6-5; 7 nucleotides align to TRBD2. J gave up 2 bases and V 0 bases, and 4 bases lay outside the gene matches. The CDR3 sequence is 15 residues long. Germline V gene data show CDR1 as MNHEY and CDR2 as SVGAGI. The CDR3 bases are TGTGCCAGCAGTTACTCGGGGGAGGGCGCCTACGAGCAGTACTTC. Translation gives CASSYSGEGAYEQYF.

V gene TRBV9 combines with J gene TRBJ2-5; D call uncertain. V lost 0 bases and J 5 bases, leaving 11 bases between the germline ends. In germline, CDR1 is SGDLS, CDR2 YYNGEE. The CDR3 consists of 14 residues. For the CDR3, the DNA is TGTGCCAGCAGCGTAGATACGTCCGGGGAGACCCAGTACTTC. Translating gives CASSVDTSGETQYF.

The V call is TRBV9, the J call TRBJ2-2; 9 bases map to TRBD2. J lost 1 base, V lost 6 bases, and 1 base had no gene match. The CDR3 covers 14 residues. Germline CDR1 reads SGDLS; CDR2 reads YYNGEE. The CDR3, as DNA: TGTGCCAGCAAAGCGGGGGGGAACACCGGGGAGCTGTTTTTT. Encoded protein: CASKAGGNTGELFF.

This chain uses TRBV29-1 with TRBJ2-3; the match to TRBD1 covers 7 bases. Germline assignment: CDR1 SQVTM and CDR2 ANQGSEA. The CDR3 runs 14 residues. J gave up 5 bases and V 4 bases, and 9 bases lay outside the gene matches. The CDR3 is CSVGAGGLGDTQYF. CDR3 bases: TGCAGCGTTGGCGCAGGGGGATTGGGAGATACGCAGTATTTT.

This rearrangement joins TRBV5-5 to TRBJ1-5, with D hard to call. Deletions cut 0 bases from V and 4 bases from J, with 8 bases between. This CDR3 comprises 14 residues. Germline lookup yields CDR1 SGHKS and CDR2 YYEKEE (reference sequence). The CDR3: CASSLDAENQPQHF. The CDR3 region has the DNA TGTGCCAGCAGCTTGGATGCTGAGAATCAGCCCCAGCATTTT. Looking up the rest from reference TRBV5-5 and TRBJ1-5 gives the full variable domain: DAGVTQSPTHLIKTRGQQVTLRCSPISGHKSVSWYQQVLGQGPQFIFQYYEKEERGRGNFPDRFSARQFPNYSSELNVNALLLGDSALYLCASSLDAENQPQHFGDGTRLSIL.

The chain carries TRBV4-2 and TRBJ2-1, with 10 bases matching TRBD2. V gave up 0 bases and J gave up 2 bases; unmatched junction bases: 16. The germline gives CDR1 LGHNA, CDR2 YNFKEQ. The CDR3 covers 21 residues. The CDR3 DNA is TGTGCCAGCAGCCAAGATCCACCGGGACTAGCGAGCGTAACCCCCTACAATGAGCAGTTCTTC. This sequence encodes CASSQDPPGLASVTPYNEQFF.

As to this clone: Additional DNA sequences in this sample encode the identical CDR3. The V and J genes are TRBV29-1 and TRBJ2-1; the match to TRBD2 covers 9 bases. Germline lookup yields CDR1 SQVTM and CDR2 ANQGSEA. The ends lost 4 bases at V and 4 bases at J; junction bases unmatched: 2. This CDR3 is 13 amino acids long. CDR3 DNA: TGCAGCGTTGTGGCGGGAGGGTACAATGAGCAGTTCTTC. This encodes CSVVAGGYNEQFF.

J is TRBJ2-7 and V is TRBV28, with unresolved D. Germline CDR1 reads MDHEN; CDR2 reads SYDVKM. V lost 2 bases to trimming and J lost 0 bases, with 11 bases between them. There are 15 residues in the CDR3. CDR3 sequence: CASSLQSDRSYEQYF. The CDR3 nucleotides are TGTGCCAGCAGTTTACAGAGCGACCGCTCCTACGAGCAGTACTTC.

This sequence joins TRBV5-4 and TRBJ2-2, with D tentatively TRBD2 (6 bases). CDR1 and CDR2 (germline): SGHNT, YYREEE (reference sequence). CDR3 length equals 15 residues. V was pared by 4 bases and J by 2 bases, with 12 bases between. The CDR3 loop reads CASSLGTSNTGELFF. CDR3 nucleotides: TGTGCCAGCAGCCTAGGGACTTCAAACACCGGGGAGCTGTTTTTT.

This chain joins TRBV6-5 and TRBJ2-7; unclear D gene. V gave up 6 bases and J gave up 3 bases, with 6 bases separating them. CDR1 is MNHEY and CDR2 is SVGAGI in the germline V gene. This CDR3 has 11 amino acids. The CDR3 region has the DNA TGTGCCAGCAGCCTCGGCTACGAGCAGTACTTC. Translated, it gives CASSLGYEQYF.

This clone is classed as medium-sized. Additional DNA sequences in this sample encode the identical CDR3. This chain links TRBV4-1 with TRBJ2-7; the match to TRBD2 covers 11 bases. The CDR3 is 15 amino acids. V was clipped by 1 base and J by 1 base; unmatched bases: 0. Germline V gene lookup returns CDR1 MGHRA and CDR2 YSYEKL. The CDR3 here is CASSQGLAGSYEQYF. The CDR3 DNA reads TGCGCCAGCAGCCAAGGACTAGCGGGGTCCTACGAGCAGTACTTC.

Written as DNA, the CDR3 is TGTGCCAGCAGTTTATTCGGGACTAGCGGGAGGGCCGCTTCAGATACGCAGTATTTT. It codes for CASSLFGTSGRAASDTQYF. The gene calls are TRBV27 and TRBJ2-3, with 16 positions matching TRBD2. Trimming removed 1 base from V and 4 bases from J; junction bases left unmatched: 8. CDR1 is MNHEY and CDR2 is SMNVEV in the germline V gene (reference sequence). This CDR3 is 19 amino acids long.

This clone was seen a handful of times. The J gene is TRBJ1-5, the V gene TRBV19, with D unresolved. In germline, CDR1 is LNHDA, CDR2 SQIVND (reference sequence). V was pared by 3 bases and J by 3 bases, with 9 bases between. CDR3 length: 14 residues. In nucleotides, the CDR3 is TGTGCCAGTAGTATCCGAGACACCAATCAGCCCCAGCATTTT. This codes for CASSIRDTNQPQHF.

The V gene is TRBV19, the J gene TRBJ2-6; maybe TRBD1 (5 bases). CDR1 and CDR2 from the germline V gene are LNHDA and SQIVND (reference sequence). V was trimmed by 5 bases and J by 4 bases, leaving 15 bases between them. The CDR3 is made up of 16 amino acids. The CDR3 DNA is TGTGCCAGTAGTGGGCAGGGTCCCTGGGGGGCCAACGTCCTGACTTTC. This encodes CASSGQGPWGANVLTF.

This rearrangement joins TRBV18 to TRBJ1-4, with TRBD1 identical over 7 bases. Trimming cost V 2 bases and J 8 bases; bases outside gene matches: 8. Germline CDR1 KGHSH, CDR2 LQKENI. The CDR3 sequence is 15 residues long. The CDR3 DNA follows: TGTGCCAGCTCACCATCGAGGGGGCGAGAAGAAAAACTGTTTTTT. As protein: CASSPSRGREEKLFF.

The chain is built from TRBV4-1 and TRBJ2-3; 9 nucleotides line up with TRBD2. Germline values: CDR1 MGHRA, CDR2 YSYEKL. There are 16 residues in the CDR3. V shed 0 bases and J 3 bases; nucleotides not matched to a gene: 4. CDR3 amino acids: CASSQEASGETDTQYF. The CDR3 coding sequence is TGCGCCAGCAGCCAAGAAGCTAGCGGGGAAACAGATACGCAGTATTTT.

The chain links TRBV5-6 to TRBJ2-1, with 10 bases matching TRBD2. The CDR3 runs to 16 residues. V dropped 4 bases and J dropped 0; count of bases not matched to a gene: 4. Per the germline V gene, CDR1 is SGHDT and CDR2 is YYEEEE. CDR3 bases: TGTGCCAGCAGCGGGGGACTAGCGTTCTCCTACAATGAGCAGTTCTTC. Translation gives CASSGGLAFSYNEQFF.

The chain carries TRBV18 and TRBJ1-2, with 9 nucleotides matching TRBD1. This CDR3 is 14 amino acids long. V lost 0 bases and J lost 9; bases outside the gene matches: 5. Germline CDR1 and CDR2: KGHSH and LQKENI. The CDR3 region is CASSPPRDRESYTF. CDR3 DNA: TGTGCCAGCTCACCACCTAGGGACAGGGAGAGCTACACCTTC.